The sample holds a few counts of the clone carrying this T cell receptor (beta chain). Its antigen is undetermined. The sample belongs to a study of vaccination effects on CD4 cells after COVID-19. The wider study: Samples were taken post-vaccine, and their median timing was 72 days after the second dose. In culture with around 9.1 IU/ml IL-2 and roughly 10 ug/ml peptides, PBMC were grown at some 2 million per well. Study-wide points: Substantial clonal contraction characterized both infection- and vaccine-induced clones late after vaccination.

Culture lasted roughly 9 days before CD4+ T cell isolation. Sometime from March through December 2020, the person acquired a SARS-CoV-2 infection that PCR confirmed. The participants, recipients of two vaccine doses, got either BNT162b2 or mRNA-1273. There are 14 residues in the CDR3. CDR1 LNHDA and CDR2 SQIVND come from the germline V gene (reference sequence). Trimming cost V 9 bases and J 4 bases, with 18 bases left between them. TCRdb keeps only in-frame clones here, not all; method: immunoSEQ multiplex PCR. The sample consists of 40,000 to 45,000 clones, 76% of them appearing once. This TCR was recovered from a human donor who had a prior SARS-CoV-2 infection. The rearrangement links TRBV19 to TRBJ2-5, with D perhaps matching TRBD1 or TRBD2 (6 bases each). The material sequenced was CD4+ T cells from PBMCs cultured without peptide, taken after COVID-19 vaccination. CDR3 region: CASRRRGQGETQYF. For the CDR3, the DNA is TGTGCCAGCCGCCGCCGGGGGCAGGGAGAGACCCAGTACTTC. Variable domain in full (rest from reference TRBV19 and TRBJ2-5): DGGITQSPKYLFRKEGQNVTLSCEQNLNHDAMYWYRQDPGQGLRLIYYSQIVNDFQKGDIAEGYSVSREKKESFPLTVTSAQKNPTAFYLCASRRRGQGETQYFGPGTRLLVL.